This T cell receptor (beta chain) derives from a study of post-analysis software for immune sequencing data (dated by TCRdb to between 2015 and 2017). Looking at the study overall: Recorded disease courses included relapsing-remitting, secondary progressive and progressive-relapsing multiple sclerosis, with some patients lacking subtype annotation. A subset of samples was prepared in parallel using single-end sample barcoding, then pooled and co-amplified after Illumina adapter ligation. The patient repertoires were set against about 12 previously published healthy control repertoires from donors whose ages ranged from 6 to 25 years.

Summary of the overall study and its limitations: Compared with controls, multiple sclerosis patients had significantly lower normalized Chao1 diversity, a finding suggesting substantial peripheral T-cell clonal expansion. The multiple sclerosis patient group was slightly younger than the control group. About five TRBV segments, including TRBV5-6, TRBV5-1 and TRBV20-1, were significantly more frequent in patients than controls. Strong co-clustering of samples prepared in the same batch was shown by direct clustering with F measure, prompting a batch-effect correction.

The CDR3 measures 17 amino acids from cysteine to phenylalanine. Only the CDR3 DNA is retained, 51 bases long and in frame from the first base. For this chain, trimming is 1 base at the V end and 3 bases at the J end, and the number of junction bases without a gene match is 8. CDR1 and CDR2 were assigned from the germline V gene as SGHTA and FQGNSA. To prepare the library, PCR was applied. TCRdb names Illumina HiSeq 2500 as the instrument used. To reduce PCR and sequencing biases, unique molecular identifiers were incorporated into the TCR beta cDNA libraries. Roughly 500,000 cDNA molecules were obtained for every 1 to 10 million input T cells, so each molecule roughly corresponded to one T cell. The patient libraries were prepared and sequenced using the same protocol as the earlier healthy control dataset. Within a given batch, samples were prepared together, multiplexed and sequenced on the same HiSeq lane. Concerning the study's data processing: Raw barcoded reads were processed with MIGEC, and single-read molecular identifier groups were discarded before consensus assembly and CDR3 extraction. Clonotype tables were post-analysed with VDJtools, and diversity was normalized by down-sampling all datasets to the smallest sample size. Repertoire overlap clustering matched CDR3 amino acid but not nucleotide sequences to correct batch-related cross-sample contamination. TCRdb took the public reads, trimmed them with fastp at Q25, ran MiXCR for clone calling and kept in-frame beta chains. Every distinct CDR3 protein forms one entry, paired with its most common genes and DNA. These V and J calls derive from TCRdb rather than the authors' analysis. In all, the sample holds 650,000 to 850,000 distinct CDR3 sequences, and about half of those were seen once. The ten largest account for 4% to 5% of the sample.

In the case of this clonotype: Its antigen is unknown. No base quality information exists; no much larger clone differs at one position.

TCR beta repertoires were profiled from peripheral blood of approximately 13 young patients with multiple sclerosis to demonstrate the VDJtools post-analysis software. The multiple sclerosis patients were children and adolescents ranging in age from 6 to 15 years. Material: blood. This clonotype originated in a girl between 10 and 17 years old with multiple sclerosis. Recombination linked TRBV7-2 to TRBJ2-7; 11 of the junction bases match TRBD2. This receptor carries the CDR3 CASSLVLAGVFDYEQYF. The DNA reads TGTGCCAGCAGCTTAGTACTAGCGGGAGTTTTCGACTACGAGCAGTACTTC.